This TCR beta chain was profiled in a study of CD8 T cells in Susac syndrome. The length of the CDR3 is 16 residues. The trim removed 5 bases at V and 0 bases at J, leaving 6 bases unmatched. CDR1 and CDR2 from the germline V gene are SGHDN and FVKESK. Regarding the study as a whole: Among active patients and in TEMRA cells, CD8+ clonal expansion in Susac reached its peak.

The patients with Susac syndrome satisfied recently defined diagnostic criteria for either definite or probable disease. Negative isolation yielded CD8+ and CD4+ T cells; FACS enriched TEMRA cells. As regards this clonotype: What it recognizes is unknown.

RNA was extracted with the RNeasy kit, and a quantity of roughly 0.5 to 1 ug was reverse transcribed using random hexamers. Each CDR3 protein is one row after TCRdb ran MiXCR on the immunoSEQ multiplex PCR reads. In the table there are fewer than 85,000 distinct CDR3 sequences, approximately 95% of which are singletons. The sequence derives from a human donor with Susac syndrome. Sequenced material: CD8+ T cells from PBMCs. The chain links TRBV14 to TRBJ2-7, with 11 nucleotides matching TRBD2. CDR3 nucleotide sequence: TGTGCCAGCAGCGTGACTAGCGGGGTCTTCTCCTACGAGCAGTACTTC. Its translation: CASSVTSGVFSYEQYF.